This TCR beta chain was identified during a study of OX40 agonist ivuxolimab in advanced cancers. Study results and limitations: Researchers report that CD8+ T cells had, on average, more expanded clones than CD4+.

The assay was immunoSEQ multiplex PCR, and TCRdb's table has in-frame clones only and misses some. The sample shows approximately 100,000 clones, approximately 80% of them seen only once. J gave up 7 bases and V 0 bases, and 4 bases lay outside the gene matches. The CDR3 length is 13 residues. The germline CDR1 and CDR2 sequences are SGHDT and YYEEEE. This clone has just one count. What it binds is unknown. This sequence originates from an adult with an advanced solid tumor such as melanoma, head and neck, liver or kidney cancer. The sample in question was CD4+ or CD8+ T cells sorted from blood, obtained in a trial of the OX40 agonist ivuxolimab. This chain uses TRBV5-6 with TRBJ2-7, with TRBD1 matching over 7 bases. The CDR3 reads CASSLVQGVEQYF. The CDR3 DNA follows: TGTGCCAGCAGCTTGGTTCAGGGGGTTGAGCAGTACTTC.